These T cell receptor beta chains were read from a single sample in a study of cytomegalovirus exposure and HLA in healthy donors. Measured with immunoSEQ multiplex PCR; TCRdb has only the in-frame clones, and not every one. This sample yields 150,000 to 200,000 clones, of which 60% to 80% are seen a single time; just under 1% belongs to the top ten. Sequenced input: PBMCs. The receptors come from a woman between 50 and 59 years old in good health and CMV-seropositive. Both conserved end residues are part of each CDR3. The D gene is left open where the match is weak. Not all rows give a size; the values are once, few, many and, for expanded clones, a class.

CDR3 protein: CASSQGRRTGSYNEQFF
CDR3 DNA: TGCGCCAGCAGCCAAGGCCGAAGGACAGGGAGCTACAATGAGCAGTTCTTC
clone size: -
D gene: TRBD1
V gene: TRBV4-3
J gene: TRBJ2-1

CDR3 protein: CASRADTANTEAFF
CDR3 DNA: TGTGCCAGCAGGGCCGACACTGCGAACACTGAAGCTTTCTTT
clone size: -
D gene: -
V gene: TRBV5-4
J gene: TRBJ1-1

CDR3 protein: CASSLGTASYNEQFF
CDR3 DNA: TGTGCCAGCAGCTTGGGGACTGCCTCCTACAATGAGCAGTTCTTC
clone size: -
D gene: -
V gene: TRBV7-2
J gene: TRBJ2-1

CDR3 protein: CASSYSADSYEQYF
CDR3 DNA: TGTGCCAGCAGTTACTCGGCTGATTCCTACGAGCAGTACTTC
clone size: -
D gene: -
V gene: TRBV6-5
J gene: TRBJ2-7

CDR3 protein: CSARETGGRFF
CDR3 DNA: TGCAGTGCTAGAGAGACAGGGGGCCGGTTCTTC
clone size: once
D gene: TRBD1
V gene: TRBV20-1
J gene: TRBJ2-1

CDR3 protein: CASSQGTDSPRGYTF
CDR3 DNA: TGCGCCAGCAGCCAAGGGACGGACAGCCCCCGGGGCTACACCTTC
clone size: -
D gene: -
V gene: TRBV4-1
J gene: TRBJ1-2

CDR3 protein: CASSPGGQYNSPLHF
CDR3 DNA: TGTGCCAGCAGCCCTGGGGGACAATATAATTCACCCCTCCACTTT
clone size: few
D gene: -
V gene: TRBV5-6
J gene: TRBJ1-6

CDR3 protein: CSVGGLREEQYF
CDR3 DNA: TGCAGCGTAGGGGGCCTCCGGGAAGAGCAGTACTTC
clone size: -
D gene: TRBD1
V gene: TRBV29-1
J gene: TRBJ2-7

CDR3 protein: CSVDPQGTLGYTF
CDR3 DNA: TGCAGCGTTGATCCTCAGGGGACATTGGGCTACACCTTC
clone size: -
D gene: -
V gene: TRBV29-1
J gene: TRBJ1-2

CDR3 protein: CASSRDSGRPSYEQYF
CDR3 DNA: TGTGCCAGCAGCAGGGATAGCGGGAGACCGAGCTACGAGCAGTACTTC
clone size: -
D gene: TRBD2
V gene: TRBV14
J gene: TRBJ2-7

CDR3 protein: CASSTARSETQYF
CDR3 DNA: TGTGCCAGCAGTACCGCCCGGTCGGAGACCCAGTACTTC
clone size: -
D gene: -
V gene: TRBV6-1
J gene: TRBJ2-5

CDR3 protein: CATSRLAGAGTGELFF
CDR3 DNA: TGTGCCACCAGCAGATTAGCGGGGGCAGGGACCGGGGAGCTGTTTTTT
clone size: -
D gene: TRBD2
V gene: TRBV15
J gene: TRBJ2-2

CDR3 protein: CASSLGQGQETQYF
CDR3 DNA: TGCGCCAGCAGCTTGGGGCAGGGACAAGAGACCCAGTACTTC
clone size: -
D gene: -
V gene: TRBV5-1
J gene: TRBJ2-5

CDR3 protein: CSVRQVTTDTQYF
CDR3 DNA: TGCAGCGTCCGACAGGTTACCACAGATACGCAGTATTTT
clone size: -
D gene: -
V gene: TRBV29-1
J gene: TRBJ2-3

CDR3 protein: CATSRDKPYSPLHF
CDR3 DNA: TGTGCCACCAGCAGAGATAAGCCTTATTCACCCCTCCACTTT
clone size: once
D gene: -
V gene: TRBV15
J gene: TRBJ1-6

CDR3 protein: CASSPGQGGNQPQHF
CDR3 DNA: TGTGCCAGCAGCCCCGGTCAGGGTGGCAATCAGCCCCAGCATTTT
clone size: -
D gene: -
V gene: TRBV7-9
J gene: TRBJ1-5

CDR3 protein: CASRAGGGNQPQHF
CDR3 DNA: TGTGCCAGCAGGGCCGGGGGGGGCAATCAGCCCCAGCATTTT
clone size: -
D gene: -
V gene: TRBV6-1
J gene: TRBJ1-5

CDR3 protein: CASSATRNYGYTF
CDR3 DNA: TGTGCCAGCAGTGCTACTAGGAACTATGGCTACACCTTC
clone size: few
D gene: -
V gene: TRBV6-1
J gene: TRBJ1-2

CDR3 protein: CASSLGTGGSMNTEAFF
CDR3 DNA: TGCGCCAGCAGCTTGGGTACTGGGGGCTCCATGAACACTGAAGCTTTCTTT
clone size: -
D gene: -
V gene: TRBV5-1
J gene: TRBJ1-1

CDR3 protein: CASSEDGDRARAF
CDR3 DNA: TGTGCCAGCAGTGAAGATGGAGACAGGGCTAGGGCCTTC
clone size: -
D gene: TRBD1
V gene: TRBV2
J gene: TRBJ1-2

CDR3 protein: CASTLQGRSYEQYF
CDR3 DNA: TGTGCCAGCACCCTACAGGGGCGTTCCTACGAGCAGTACTTC
clone size: -
D gene: TRBD1
V gene: TRBV2
J gene: TRBJ2-7

CDR3 protein: CASSRWTGCSNQPQHF
CDR3 DNA: TGCGCCAGCAGTCGCTGGACAGGGTGTAGCAATCAGCCCCAGCATTTT
clone size: -
D gene: TRBD1
V gene: TRBV23-1
J gene: TRBJ1-5

CDR3 protein: CASSQSGGRGYTF
CDR3 DNA: TGTGCCAGCAGTCAATCAGGGGGCCGCGGCTACACCTTC
clone size: few
D gene: TRBD1
V gene: TRBV6-5
J gene: TRBJ1-2

CDR3 protein: CASREQGTRIYGYTF
CDR3 DNA: TGTGCCAGCAGGGAGCAAGGTACCCGAATCTATGGCTACACCTTC
clone size: -
D gene: -
V gene: TRBV28
J gene: TRBJ1-2

CDR3 protein: CASSARTSGGAQYF
CDR3 DNA: TGTGCCAGCAGCGCCCGGACTAGCGGGGGAGCCCAGTACTTC
clone size: -
D gene: TRBD2
V gene: TRBV9
J gene: TRBJ2-5

CDR3 protein: CASSRGRDYGYTF
CDR3 DNA: TGTGCCAGCAGCCGGGGAAGGGACTATGGCTACACCTTC
clone size: -
D gene: -
V gene: TRBV7-9
J gene: TRBJ1-2

CDR3 protein: CAWSVRVRGQGYEKLFF
CDR3 DNA: TGTGCCTGGAGTGTACGGGTTCGGGGACAGGGGTACGAAAAACTGTTTTTT
clone size: -
D gene: TRBD1
V gene: TRBV30
J gene: TRBJ1-4

CDR3 protein: CASRAGGANGELFF
CDR3 DNA: TGTGCCAGCAGAGCAGGGGGAGCGAACGGGGAGCTGTTTTTT
clone size: -
D gene: TRBD1
V gene: TRBV6-1
J gene: TRBJ2-2

CDR3 protein: CASSLVPGQGVYGYTF
CDR3 DNA: TGCGCCAGCAGCCTCGTTCCGGGACAGGGGGTCTATGGCTACACCTTC
clone size: few
D gene: TRBD1
V gene: TRBV4-1
J gene: TRBJ1-2

CDR3 protein: CASSLGSGPSYEQYF
CDR3 DNA: TGTGCCAGCAGTTTAGGTAGCGGGCCCTCCTACGAGCAGTACTTC
clone size: -
D gene: TRBD2
V gene: TRBV27
J gene: TRBJ2-7

CDR3 protein: CASSPRGGRGNTIYF
CDR3 DNA: TGTGCCAGCAGCCCACGCGGGGGGCGAGGAAACACCATATATTTT
clone size: -
D gene: -
V gene: TRBV5-6
J gene: TRBJ1-3

CDR3 protein: CASSPLFSAGQETQYF
CDR3 DNA: TGTGCCAGCAGCCCCCTGTTTAGTGCCGGCCAAGAGACCCAGTACTTC
clone size: -
D gene: -
V gene: TRBV7-8
J gene: TRBJ2-5

CDR3 protein: CASTTSGVDTQYF
CDR3 DNA: TGTGCCAGCACAACTAGCGGGGTAGATACGCAGTATTTT
clone size: -
D gene: TRBD2
V gene: TRBV18
J gene: TRBJ2-3

CDR3 protein: CSVVLMAGATDTQYF
CDR3 DNA: TGCAGCGTTGTGCTTATGGCGGGAGCCACAGATACGCAGTATTTT
clone size: -
D gene: TRBD2
V gene: TRBV29-1
J gene: TRBJ2-3

CDR3 protein: CASSLLPGQGNEKLFF
CDR3 DNA: TGCGCCAGCAGCTTACTTCCGGGACAGGGTAATGAAAAACTGTTTTTT
clone size: -
D gene: TRBD1
V gene: TRBV5-1
J gene: TRBJ1-4

CDR3 protein: CASSQDSPRQSYEQYF
CDR3 DNA: TGCGCCAGCAGCCAAGATAGCCCGAGACAGAGCTACGAGCAGTACTTC
clone size: -
D gene: -
V gene: TRBV4-1
J gene: TRBJ2-7

CDR3 protein: CASSYPNGGTAFF
CDR3 DNA: TGTGCCAGCAGTTACCCTAACGGGGGAACGGCTTTCTTT
clone size: many
D gene: -
V gene: TRBV6-5
J gene: TRBJ1-1

CDR3 protein: CASSLGLNQPQHF
CDR3 DNA: TGTGCCAGCAGCCTCGGTCTCAATCAGCCCCAGCATTTT
clone size: -
D gene: -
V gene: TRBV7-8
J gene: TRBJ1-5

CDR3 protein: CASSRTGTGVGQPQHF
CDR3 DNA: TGTGCCAGCAGCAGAACCGGGACAGGGGTAGGTCAGCCCCAGCATTTT
clone size: -
D gene: TRBD1
V gene: TRBV2
J gene: TRBJ1-5

CDR3 protein: CASSLVGQSSYEQYF
CDR3 DNA: TGTGCCAGCAGCTTAGTGGGGCAGAGCTCCTACGAGCAGTACTTC
clone size: -
D gene: -
V gene: TRBV7-2
J gene: TRBJ2-7

CDR3 protein: CASTPGTGAYNEQFF
CDR3 DNA: TGTGCCAGCACCCCCGGGACAGGTGCCTACAATGAGCAGTTCTTC
clone size: -
D gene: TRBD1
V gene: TRBV27
J gene: TRBJ2-1

CDR3 protein: CASSRTGSTDTQYF
CDR3 DNA: TGTGCCAGCAGTCGGACAGGGAGCACAGATACGCAGTATTTT
clone size: -
D gene: TRBD1
V gene: TRBV6-5
J gene: TRBJ2-3

CDR3 protein: CASSLDFWRTEAFF
CDR3 DNA: TGCGCCAGCAGCTTGGACTTCTGGCGGACTGAAGCTTTCTTT
clone size: -
D gene: -
V gene: TRBV5-1
J gene: TRBJ1-1

CDR3 protein: CASGLTGRANYGYTF
CDR3 DNA: TGTGCTAGTGGTTTGACAGGGAGAGCTAACTATGGCTACACCTTC
clone size: -
D gene: -
V gene: TRBV12-5
J gene: TRBJ1-2

CDR3 protein: CASSVTGDYNEQFF
CDR3 DNA: TGTGCCAGCAGCGTAACGGGAGACTACAATGAGCAGTTCTTC
clone size: -
D gene: -
V gene: TRBV9
J gene: TRBJ2-1

CDR3 protein: CASTAQGGTEAFF
CDR3 DNA: TGTGCCAGCACCGCACAGGGGGGAACTGAAGCTTTCTTT
clone size: -
D gene: TRBD1
V gene: TRBV6-1
J gene: TRBJ1-1

CDR3 protein: CASTIDRGPNYGYTF
CDR3 DNA: TGTGCCAGCACCATCGACAGGGGGCCCAACTATGGCTACACCTTC
clone size: -
D gene: TRBD1
V gene: TRBV7-2
J gene: TRBJ1-2

CDR3 protein: CASSEAPRTGGGYTF
CDR3 DNA: TGTGCCAGCAGTGAAGCGCCGCGGACAGGGGGTGGCTACACCTTC
clone size: -
D gene: TRBD1
V gene: TRBV2
J gene: TRBJ1-2

CDR3 protein: CASSFIRGGGNEQFF
CDR3 DNA: TGCGCCAGCAGCTTTATTCGAGGGGGCGGCAATGAGCAGTTCTTC
clone size: -
D gene: TRBD1
V gene: TRBV5-1
J gene: TRBJ2-1